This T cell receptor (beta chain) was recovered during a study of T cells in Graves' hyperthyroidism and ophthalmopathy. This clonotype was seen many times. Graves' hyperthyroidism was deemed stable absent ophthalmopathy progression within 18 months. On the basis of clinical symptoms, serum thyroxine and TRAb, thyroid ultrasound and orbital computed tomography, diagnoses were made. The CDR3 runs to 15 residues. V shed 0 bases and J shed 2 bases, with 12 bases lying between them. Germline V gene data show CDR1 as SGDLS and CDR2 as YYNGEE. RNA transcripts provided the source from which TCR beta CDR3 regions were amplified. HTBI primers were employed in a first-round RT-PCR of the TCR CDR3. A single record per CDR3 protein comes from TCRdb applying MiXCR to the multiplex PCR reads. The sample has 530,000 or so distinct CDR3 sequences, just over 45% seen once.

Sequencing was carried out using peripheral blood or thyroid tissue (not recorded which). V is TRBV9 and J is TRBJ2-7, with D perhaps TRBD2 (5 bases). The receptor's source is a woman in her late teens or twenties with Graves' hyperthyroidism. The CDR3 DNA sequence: TGTGCCAGCAGCGTAGAAATAAGGAGGCCCTACGAGCAGTACTTC. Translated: CASSVEIRRPYEQYF.